The 2 T cell receptor beta chains below come from one sample, sequenced in a study of blood T cell repertoires in COVID-19 (dated by TCRdb to about 2020). The library relied on the immunoSEQ multiplex PCR assay. As stored in TCRdb, this immuneACCESS dataset retains in-frame rearrangements with V and J assigned. A fraction of the clones does not appear; measured against another copy, unresolved V genes explain less than half of the discrepancy, and the remainder lacks a known reason. The sample table lists 90,000 to 130,000 clones, approximately 70% of them with a count of one. The ten largest clones capture less than 2% of the sample. Input material: peripheral blood. These receptors came from a middle-aged woman with acute or convalescent COVID-19.

This clone has more than one count but fewer than ten. V usage is TRBV5-6 and J usage is TRBJ1-3; D remains ambiguous. The CDR3 is 15 residues long. Germline lookup yields CDR1 SGHDT and CDR2 YYEEEE. Trimming left V 2 bases short and J 0 bases short, with 9 bases between. The CDR3 region is CASSFRPDSGNTIYF. CDR3 in DNA: TGTGCCAGCAGCTTCCGCCCAGACTCTGGAAACACCATATATTTT.

Of note for this clone: Other DNA sequences from this sample encode an identical CDR3 as well. The V and J genes are TRBV27 and TRBJ2-3; 8 nucleotides agree with TRBD2. Trimming removed 3 bases from V and 3 bases from J; junction bases left unmatched: 8. This CDR3 comprises 16 residues. The germline V gene encodes CDR1 MNHEY and CDR2 SMNVEV (reference sequence). CDR3 region: CASSLRLAGGTDTQYF. The CDR3 DNA follows: TGTGCCAGCAGTTTGCGGCTAGCGGGTGGGACAGATACGCAGTATTTT.